The rows below give T cell receptor beta chains drawn from one sample of a study of control samples from healthy donors and cancer patients. This table comes from immunoSEQ multiplex PCR, and its TCRdb copy is limited to in-frame clones, with some not included. The sample gives about 140,000 clones, 94% of which show up once; about 12% is in the top ten. The sample was blood. The receptor source for this set is a man aged 40-55 years in good health. CDR3s include the opening cysteine and the closing phenylalanine or tryptophan. Fields, in order: V gene, D gene, J gene, clone size, CDR3 DNA, CDR3 protein. The D gene is left open where the match is weak. Some rows have no size entry. The others give once, few or many, or a class for an expanded clone.

TRBV5-6	TRBD1	TRBJ1-2	NA	TGTGCCAGCAGCAGACAGGGGACTAACTATGGCTACACCTTC	CASSRQGTNYGYTF
TRBV24-1	NA	TRBJ2-1	NA	TGTGCCACCAGTGATGAGCGGAGGTACAATGAGCAGTTCTTC	CATSDERRYNEQFF
TRBV15	NA	TRBJ2-7	NA	TGTGCCACCAGCAGAGATTTTAGGGGGATCAACGAGCAGTACTTC	CATSRDFRGINEQYF
TRBV7-2	NA	TRBJ1-3	once	TGTGCCAGCAGAAGAAGCAGGGTGGGAAACACCATATATTTT	CASRRSRVGNTIYF
TRBV28	NA	TRBJ2-1	NA	TGTGCCAGCAGTATCCCTAGCGACTACAATGAGCAGTTCTTC	CASSIPSDYNEQFF
TRBV7-9	NA	TRBJ2-1	once	TGTGCCAGCAGACCCGGGACGAGTGAGCAGTTCTTC	CASRPGTSEQFF
TRBV6-2/TRBV6-3	NA	TRBJ2-2	NA	TGTGCCAGCAGTTTAGCGGTTCCCGGGGAGCTGTTTTTT	CASSLAVPGELFF
TRBV28	NA	TRBJ1-1	NA	TGTGCCAGCAGCACTGGGGGGGGCACTGAAGCTTTCTTT	CASSTGGGTEAFF
TRBV3-1/TRBV3-2	TRBD2	TRBJ2-3	NA	TGTGCCAGCAGCCGTACTAGCGGGGGGGAAGATACGCAGTATTTT	CASSRTSGGEDTQYF
TRBV28	NA	TRBJ1-5	NA	TGTGCCAGCAGCCGTGACAGTCAGCCCCAGCATTTT	CASSRDSQPQHF
TRBV6-6	TRBD1	TRBJ1-5	NA	TGTGCCAGCAGCACCGAGACAGGGGTTAATCAGCCCCAGCATTTT	CASSTETGVNQPQHF
TRBV7-9	TRBD1	TRBJ2-1	once	TGTGCCAGCAGCTTAGCACAGGGGCAGTACAATGAGCAGTTCTTC	CASSLAQGQYNEQFF
TRBV6-5	NA	TRBJ2-7	once	TGTGCCAGCAGTTACTCCCCGGACCTCCTGGCCGAGCAGTACTTC	CASSYSPDLLAEQYF
TRBV4-3	TRBD1	TRBJ1-6	NA	TGCGCCAGCAGCCGCGAGACAGGGATTCTTGATTCACCCCTCCACTTT	CASSRETGILDSPLHF
TRBV7-2	NA	TRBJ2-7	NA	TGTGCCAGCAGCGCCCCCGGGACCCGGAGGTACTTC	CASSAPGTRRYF
TRBV3-1/TRBV3-2	TRBD2	TRBJ2-1	NA	TGTGCCAGCAGCCATCGCGGGACTAGCAATGAGCAGTTCTTC	CASSHRGTSNEQFF
TRBV5-1	NA	TRBJ2-2	once	TGCGCCAGCAGCTGGGGCCCCAGGGCGAACACCGGGGAGCTGTTTTTT	CASSWGPRANTGELFF
TRBV5-1	TRBD1	TRBJ1-1	NA	TGCGCCAGCAGCTTGGGGACAGGTCCCCAGGGGGAAGCTTTCTTT	CASSLGTGPQGEAFF
TRBV5-6	NA	TRBJ1-5	NA	TGTGCCAGCAGCTTGGCGACACTTAGCAATCAGCCCCAGCATTTT	CASSLATLSNQPQHF
TRBV10-1	NA	TRBJ2-5	NA	TGCGCCAGCAAGGCATTTTACTTCCGGGAGTACCAAGAGACCCAGTACTTC	CASKAFYFREYQETQYF
TRBV6-4	TRBD2	TRBJ2-7	NA	TGTGCCAGCATACTGACTAGCGGGCCCTACGAGCAGTACTTC	CASILTSGPYEQYF
TRBV24-1	TRBD1	TRBJ2-1	NA	TGTGCCACCAGTGATTTGGCCGGGACAGCCGTGAACAATGAGCAGTTCTTC	CATSDLAGTAVNNEQFF
TRBV30	NA	TRBJ1-2	NA	TGTGCCTGGAGTGTGGGCAGGGTAGATGGCTACACCTTC	CAWSVGRVDGYTF
TRBV10-3	NA	TRBJ1-1	NA	TGTGCCATCCTAAGGGGCACTGAAGCTTTCTTT	CAILRGTEAFF
TRBV27	TRBD1	TRBJ1-1	NA	TGTGCCAGCAGTTTAAGGACAGGCCTGCGGGCTTTCTTT	CASSLRTGLRAFF
TRBV3-1/TRBV3-2	NA	TRBJ1-2	NA	TGTGCCAGCAGCCAATGGGGGGGGGCTTCTGGCTACACCTTC	CASSQWGGASGYTF
TRBV11-2	NA	TRBJ2-1	NA	TGTGCCAGCAGCTTAGTGAGTTTGGAGGTATGGCAGTTCTTC	CASSLVSLEVWQFF
TRBV9	NA	TRBJ1-5	NA	TGTGCCAGCAGCGGAGACGGTCTCTCGCCCCAGCATTTT	CASSGDGLSPQHF
TRBV29-1	TRBD1	TRBJ1-5	NA	TGCAGCGGACAGGGGGCGAAGGGTCAGCCCCAGCATTTT	CSGQGAKGQPQHF
TRBV4-3	NA	TRBJ2-1	NA	TGCGCCAGCAGCCAAGAAAGGGACGGTTTGAATGAGCAGTTCTTC	CASSQERDGLNEQFF
TRBV9	NA	TRBJ1-2	NA	TGTGCCAGCAGCGTAGGTCTAGGGGACTATGGCTACACCTTC	CASSVGLGDYGYTF
TRBV5-6	TRBD1	TRBJ2-5	NA	TGTGCCAGCAGCGTGGGACAGCAAGAGACCCAGTACTTC	CASSVGQQETQYF
TRBV19	TRBD2	TRBJ2-7	once	TGTGCCAGTAGGGCCGCCGGGACTAGCGTCTACGAGCAGTACTTC	CASRAAGTSVYEQYF
TRBV5-6	NA	TRBJ2-1	NA	TGTGCCAGCAGCTGGAGAAGCTACAATGAGCAGTTCTTC	CASSWRSYNEQFF
TRBV5-6	NA	TRBJ1-1	NA	TGTGCCAGCAGCTTGGTGCCGGACACTGAAGCTTTCTTT	CASSLVPDTEAFF
TRBV5-1	NA	TRBJ2-2	NA	TGCGCCAGCAGCCCCTTGGGCAGGGCAGCGTCGGGCACCGGGGAGCTGTTTTTT	CASSPLGRAASGTGELFF
TRBV24-1	NA	TRBJ1-1	NA	TGTGCCACCAGTCTTGGTGGGACTGAAGCTTTCTTT	CATSLGGTEAFF
TRBV4-2	TRBD1	TRBJ2-4	NA	TGTGCCAGCAGCCAATCTCGACAGGGGCGATTTTACAGGATTCAGTACTTC	CASSQSRQGRFYRIQYF
TRBV5-6	NA	TRBJ2-1	NA	TGTGCCAGCAGCTTGCGGGGTATAGGCAATGAGCAGTTCTTC	CASSLRGIGNEQFF
TRBV7-9	NA	TRBJ2-3	NA	TGTGCCAGCAGCTATCGACGGACCAACACAGATACGCAGTATTTT	CASSYRRTNTDTQYF
TRBV7-2	NA	TRBJ2-7	NA	TGTGCCAGCAGCTTATCTTACGAGCAGTACTTC	CASSLSYEQYF
TRBV11-2	NA	TRBJ2-3	once	TGTGCCAGCAGCCCCAGCTCCGATACGCAGTATTTT	CASSPSSDTQYF
TRBV28	NA	TRBJ2-7	NA	TGTGCCAGCAGAGATTCGGACAGTCAATACGAGCAGTACTTC	CASRDSDSQYEQYF
TRBV4-2	NA	TRBJ1-5	NA	TGTGCCAGTGGGACATCTAGCAATCAGCCCCAGCATTTT	CASGTSSNQPQHF
TRBV6-1	TRBD1	TRBJ1-6	once	TGTGCCAGCAGTGAAGTGACAGGGTCTGATTCACCCCTCCACTTT	CASSEVTGSDSPLHF
TRBV5-1	NA	TRBJ2-1	NA	TGCGCCAGCAGAAGGACGGGAGAGGTCACCTACAATGAGCAGTTCTTC	CASRRTGEVTYNEQFF
TRBV5-6	NA	TRBJ2-5	NA	TGTGCCAGCAGCTTGAATTATGAGACCCAGTACTTC	CASSLNYETQYF
TRBV5-1	NA	TRBJ2-2	NA	TGCGCCAGCAGCTCGATCGTATCGGGCACCGGGGAGCTGTTTTTT	CASSSIVSGTGELFF